The 19 T cell receptor beta chains below all came from one sample that was sequenced in a study of prognosis after radiotherapy for stage I lung cancer. CDR3 of TCR beta was amplified from genomic DNA via a two-round multiplex PCR. The authors ran first-round PCR with primers specific to each TRBV and TRBJ gene. TCRdb analysed the multiplex PCR reads with MiXCR anew, one entry per CDR3 protein. In the table there are 20,000 or so distinct CDR3 sequences, approximately 28% of which are singletons. This specimen consisted of PBMCs, obtained before or after stereotactic body radiation therapy (not recorded which). The receptor source for this set is a donor of 50 years or more with non-small cell lung cancer.

In this sample, this clonotype turned up once. One end of the junction varies from germline; a read error may be responsible. V gene TRBV11-2 combines with J gene TRBJ1-2; D remains ambiguous. Per germline, CDR1 SGHAT and CDR2 FQNNGV. There are 14 residues in the CDR3. For the CDR3, the DNA is TGTGACAGCAGACCCTCGGGATCCTTGGGGGGCTACACCTTC. Translated, it gives CDSRPSGSLGGYTF.

The table lists this clonotype with many counts. This rearrangement joins TRBV4-1 to TRBJ2-4; no clear D. CDR3 length: 15 amino acids. Germline CDR1 and CDR2: MGHRA and YSYEKL. Trimming took off 1 base at V and 3 bases at J, with 10 bases between the two ends. CDR3 in amino acids: CASSQVLSNKNIQYF. CDR3 coding DNA: TGCGCCAGCAGCCAAGTTTTGTCTAACAAAAACATTCAGTACTTC.

This clonotype was seen repeatedly, ten times or more. V is TRBV6-1 and J is TRBJ2-5; D possibly corresponds to TRBD2 (7 bases). Trimming removed 6 bases at V and 4 bases at J, with 12 bases between. CDR3 length: 13 residues. Germline V gene data show CDR1 as MNHNS and CDR2 as SASEGT. The CDR3 loop is CASRGGVGETQYF. CDR3 coding DNA: TGTGCCAGCAGAGGGGGGGTGGGAGAGACCCAGTACTTC.

Ten or more counts support this clonotype. This rearrangement joins TRBV7-9 to TRBJ2-1, with 7 bases lining up with TRBD2. The J segment lost 6 bases and the V segment lost 4 bases, leaving 6 bases of the junction unmatched. This CDR3 contains 14 residues. Germline CDR1 is SEHNR and CDR2 is FQNEAQ (reference sequence). CDR3 DNA: TGTGCCAGCAGCTCCCCCAGGACTAGCAATGAGCAGTTCTTC. This encodes CASSSPRTSNEQFF.

There are many counts of this clonotype. The chain links TRBV28 to TRBJ1-2; possible D gene TRBD1, 6 bases. This CDR3 is 15 amino acids long. Germline CDR1 reads MDHEN; CDR2 reads SYDVKM. V was cut by 5 bases and J by 3 bases, with 16 bases left in between. In nucleotides, the CDR3 is TGTGCCAGCAGTCCAGTCGACAGGAGTCACTATGGCTACACCTTC. This encodes CASSPVDRSHYGYTF.

In regard to this clonotype: A far larger clone is one base from this, pointing to a likely read error. The rearrangement links TRBV6-8 to TRBJ1-2; D gene ambiguous. The germline V gene has CDR1 MNHGY and CDR2 SAAAGT. V gave up 5 bases and J gave up 3 bases, with 13 bases separating them. This CDR3 comprises 14 residues. Here the CDR3 DNA reads TGTGCCAGCAGTAGGGATAGTATAGACTATGGCTACACCTTC. Its translation is CASSRDSIDYGYTF.

This clonotype was seen many times. This chain joins TRBV6-2 or TRBV6-3 and TRBJ1-5; possible D gene TRBD1, 5 bases. CDR1 MNHEY and CDR2 SVGEGT come from the germline V gene. V shed 6 bases and J shed 0 bases, with 9 bases lying between them. The CDR3 runs to 14 residues. The DNA for the CDR3 is TGTGCCAGCAGCCACGGGGGTAGCAATCAGCCCCAGCATTTT. This translates into CASSHGGSNQPQHF.

This clonotype was observed many times. The chain couples TRBV27 to TRBJ1-1; D is undetermined. From germline, CDR1 is MNHEY and CDR2 SMNVEV (reference sequence). With 5 bases removed from V and 6 bases from J, the gap between germline ends came to 16 bases. This CDR3 spans 14 amino acids. The DNA for the CDR3 is TGTGCCAGCAGTCCGAACCTTTGGAGGGCTGAAGCTTTCTTT. Its translation is CASSPNLWRAEAFF.

This clonotype was counted at least ten times. The V gene is TRBV11-2, the J gene TRBJ2-1; no definite D call. The germline V gene encodes CDR1 SGHAT and CDR2 FQNNGV. This CDR3 contains 13 residues. Trimming took off 3 bases at V and 3 bases at J, with 6 bases between the two ends. As DNA, the CDR3 is TGTGCCAGCAGCTTTTGGCTCTACAATGAGCAGTTCTTC. Its protein is CASSFWLYNEQFF.

There are many counts of this clonotype. The chain has TRBV6-4 and TRBJ2-2, with 12 positions matching TRBD2. This CDR3 contains 15 residues. Germline V lookup: CDR1 MRHNA, CDR2 SNTAGT. J gave up 5 bases and V 6 bases, and 4 bases lay outside the gene matches. Written as DNA, the CDR3 is TGTGCCAGCAGAAGACTAGCGGGAGAAACCGGGGAGCTGTTTTTT. Translation: CASRRLAGETGELFF.

V is TRBV6-4 and J is TRBJ2-6; D tentatively fits TRBD1 or TRBD2 (5 bases each). Trimming took 3 bases from V and 14 from J, leaving 23 bases between them. Germline V gene data show CDR1 as MRHNA and CDR2 as SNTAGT. CDR3 length equals 16 residues. The CDR3 DNA is TGTGCCAGCAGTGAACGGAGGTTCTCTGGGGCCAATTTCCTGACTTTC. Translation gives CASSERRFSGANFLTF.

By frequency in the sample, this clonotype is medium-sized. This chain connects TRBV3-1 to TRBJ1-5; D unclear. CDR1 and CDR2 (germline): LGHDT, YNNKEL (reference sequence). This CDR3 contains 12 residues. Trimming took off 0 bases at V and 6 bases at J, with 3 bases between the two ends. The chain's CDR3 is CASSQEAQPQHF. The CDR3 DNA sequence: TGTGCCAGCAGCCAAGAGGCTCAGCCCCAGCATTTT.

This clonotype appeared once. Germline is not matched at one junction end, which may reflect a read error. The V gene is TRBV6-1, the J gene TRBJ2-6, with D perhaps matching TRBD2 (5 bases). Germline V CDR1 and CDR2: MNHNS, SASEGT. The CDR3 totals 17 residues. The CDR3 spells CASCRWGESSVANVLTF. Here the CDR3 DNA reads TGTGCCAGCTGTAGATGGGGAGAGAGCTCTGTGGCCAACGTCCTGACTTTC.

In this sample, this clonotype turned up a few times. Germline is not matched at one junction end, which may reflect a read error. The genes are TRBV9 and TRBJ1-1; D is unresolved. CDR3 size: 16 residues. Germline lookup yields CDR1 SGDLS and CDR2 YYNGEE. The CDR3 spells CASSVEPYLMNTGAFF. CDR3 nucleotide sequence: TGTGCCAGCAGCGTAGAACCTTATCTTATGAACACTGGAGCTTTCTTT.

This clonotype was seen at least ten times. The genes are TRBV5-8 and TRBJ2-1; either TRBD1 or TRBD2 may supply D (5 bases each). The CDR3 consists of 13 residues. The V end lost 6 bases, the J end lost 4 bases, and 11 bases lay between the germline ends. Germline CDR1 is SGHTS and CDR2 is YDEGEE. CDR3 sequence reads: CASTLGGYNEQFF. In nucleotides, the CDR3 is TGTGCCAGCACCCTTGGGGGTTACAATGAGCAGTTCTTC.

This clonotype was seen repeatedly, ten times or more. The chain recombines TRBV7-9 with TRBJ1-1; D unclear. CDR3 length equals 14 residues. V was pared by 7 bases and J by 1 base, with 13 bases between. Germline lookup yields CDR1 SEHNR and CDR2 FQNEAQ (reference sequence). This chain's CDR3 is CASIRTDSNTEAFF. The CDR3 DNA reads as TGTGCCAGCATCAGGACGGATTCGAACACTGAAGCTTTCTTT.

This clonotype was seen at least ten times. The chain employs TRBV10-2 and TRBJ2-5; a possible D gene is TRBD2 (6 bases). Trimming took off 6 bases at V and 0 bases at J, with 14 bases between the two ends. The CDR3 contains 15 residues. Germline assignment: CDR1 WSHSY and CDR2 SAAADI. In DNA, the CDR3 is TGCGCCAGCAGGCGGGGAAGTAGGGACCAAGAGACCCAGTACTTC. It yields the protein CASRRGSRDQETQYF.

The chain couples TRBV28 to TRBJ2-3; 7 bases are a match to TRBD1. With 4 bases clipped from V and 5 bases from J, the junction kept 9 bases outside the gene matches. The CDR3 is 15 amino acids. Per the germline V gene, CDR1 is MDHEN and CDR2 is SYDVKM. The CDR3 reads CASSYDRDGEDTQYF. DNA of the CDR3: TGTGCCAGCAGTTACGACAGGGATGGGGAAGATACGCAGTATTTT. The entire variable domain, with the rest obtained from reference TRBV28 and TRBJ2-3, is as follows: DVKVTQSSRYLVKRTGEKVFLECVQDMDHENMFWYRQDPGLGLRLIYFSYDVKMKEKGDIPEGYSVSREKKERFSLILESASTNQTSMYLCASSYDRDGEDTQYFGPGTRLTVL.

This clonotype was seen at least ten times. A read error may account for a junction end that differs from germline. The V and J genes are TRBV20-1 and TRBJ2-3; D uncertain. CDR3 size: 16 residues. The V gene's germline CDR1 is DFQATT and CDR2 SNEGSKA (reference sequence). The CDR3: CSAGDPTGSVQDTQYF. For the CDR3, the DNA is TGCAGTGCTGGAGATCCCACTGGGTCGGTGCAAGATACGCAGTATTTT.